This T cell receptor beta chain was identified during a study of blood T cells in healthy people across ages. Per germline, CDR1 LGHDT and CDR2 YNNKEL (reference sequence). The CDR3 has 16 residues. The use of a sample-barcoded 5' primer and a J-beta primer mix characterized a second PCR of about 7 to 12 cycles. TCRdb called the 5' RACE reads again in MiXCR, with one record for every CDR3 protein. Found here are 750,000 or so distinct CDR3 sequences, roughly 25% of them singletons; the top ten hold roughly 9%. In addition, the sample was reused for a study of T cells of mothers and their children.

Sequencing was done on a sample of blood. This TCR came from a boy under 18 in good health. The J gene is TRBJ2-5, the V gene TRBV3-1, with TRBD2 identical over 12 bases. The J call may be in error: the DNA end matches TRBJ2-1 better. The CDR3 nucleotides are TGTGCCAGCAGCAAACGACTAGCGGGAGCACCCAATGAGCAGTTCTTC. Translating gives CASSKRLAGAPNEQFF.